This T cell receptor (beta chain) derives from a study of blood T cell repertoires in COVID-19. Study information: Sites across the United States, Italy and Spain contributed samples from acute and convalescent COVID-19. From T cells, B-cell-depleted T cells, or PBMCs came the material, which was cDNA or gDNA.

Looked up from germline, CDR1 is SGHRS and CDR2 is YFSETQ. Trimming shortened V by 7 bases and J by 4 bases, and 16 bases separated the two germline ends. The CDR3 sequence is 14 residues long. Data came from immunoSEQ multiplex PCR; TCRdb stores just in-frame clones and leaves some out. The table has around 250,000 clones, around 86% seen once; the top ten hold about 8.6%. The source of this sequence is a man aged 35 to 55 with active or convalescent COVID-19. Specimen: peripheral blood. The chain recombines TRBV5-1 with TRBJ2-3; no clear D gene. CDR3 nucleotides: TGCGCCAGCGCCGTCATGGTGGCCCCAGATACGCAGTATTTT. Translated, it gives CASAVMVAPDTQYF.